The 32 T cell receptor beta chains listed next were all sequenced from one sample in a study of OX40 agonist ivuxolimab in advanced cancers. Clones were sequenced by immunoSEQ multiplex PCR, and TCRdb holds only the in-frame ones, with some missing. The sample includes tens of thousands of clones, roughly 84% of them seen just once. The sample was CD4+ or CD8+ T cells sorted from blood, taken in a trial of the OX40 agonist ivuxolimab. Receptors were obtained from an adult with an advanced solid tumor such as melanoma, head and neck, liver or kidney cancer.

The chain couples TRBV11-2 to TRBJ1-2; D is perhaps TRBD1 (5 bases). This CDR3 has 15 residues. The V and J ends lost 4 bases and 1 base respectively, with 13 bases between them. The V gene's germline CDR1 is SGHAT and CDR2 FQNNGV. In DNA form, the CDR3 reads TGTGCCAGCAGCTCACGGCCCCAGGGTAACTATGGCTACACCTTC. Translating it yields CASSSRPQGNYGYTF.

This clone was detected once. In the same sample, other DNA sequences code for this CDR3. V and J are TRBV7-8 and TRBJ1-5; no reliable D call. Germline V CDR1 and CDR2: SGHVS, FQNEAQ. V dropped 5 bases and J dropped 5 bases, with 10 bases sitting between them. The CDR3 runs 13 residues. Here the CDR3 reads CASSPDIDQPQHF. The CDR3 nucleotides read TGTGCCAGCAGCCCCGACATCGATCAGCCCCAGCATTTT.

J is TRBJ2-7 and V is TRBV7-2, with D maybe TRBD1 (5 bases). The germline V gene has CDR1 SGHTA and CDR2 FQGNSA. The CDR3 sequence is 14 residues long. The ends were cut back, 2 bases at V and 6 bases at J, with 14 bases in the middle. The CDR3 coding sequence is TGTGCCAGCAGCTTAATAAGGGGCCGCCGCGAGCAGTACTTC. It specifies CASSLIRGRREQYF. The entire variable domain, with the rest obtained from reference TRBV7-2 and TRBJ2-7, is as follows: GAGVSQSPSNKVTEKGKDVELRCDPISGHTALYWYRQSLGQGLEFLIYFQGNSAPDKSGLPSDRFSAERTGGSVSTLTIQRTQQEDSAVYLCASSLIRGRREQYFGPGTRLTVT.

This clone was observed a few times. The chain recombines TRBV4-1 with TRBJ1-2; 9 bases match TRBD1. Per the germline V gene, CDR1 is MGHRA and CDR2 is YSYEKL. Trimming at V came to 4 bases and at J to 7 bases, leaving 7 bases not matched to a gene. This CDR3 contains 14 residues. The CDR3 loop is CASSPPGQGSGYTF. The CDR3 region has the DNA TGCGCCAGCAGCCCTCCTGGACAGGGGAGTGGCTACACCTTC.

This clone was observed once. The rearrangement uses TRBV29-1 and TRBJ2-7; D may be TRBD2 (5 bases). The germline V and J ends were trimmed by 1 base and 2 bases, with 24 bases remaining between them. From germline, CDR1 is SQVTM and CDR2 ANQGSEA. This CDR3 is built from 18 residues. CDR3 DNA: TGCAGCGTTGAAGCGACGGGGTTGAGTTCCGACAACCCCTACGAGCAGTACTTC. Amino acid sequence: CSVEATGLSSDNPYEQYF.

The rearrangement links TRBV6-6 to TRBJ2-5; weak D call: TRBD2 (6 bases). V shed 7 bases and J shed 2 bases, with 11 bases lying between them. The CDR3 totals 13 residues. Germline CDR1 and CDR2: MNHNY and SVGAGI (reference sequence). CDR3 region: CASTFSGQETQYF. The CDR3 DNA reads as TGTGCCAGCACCTTTAGCGGACAAGAGACCCAGTACTTC.

This chain joins TRBV18 and TRBJ2-7, with 8 positions matching TRBD1. With 3 bases clipped from V and 4 bases from J, the junction kept 8 bases outside the gene matches. Germline CDR1 reads KGHSH; CDR2 reads LQKENI. The CDR3 is 15 amino acids. Here the CDR3 reads CASSPSGQGSYEQYF. CDR3 in DNA: TGTGCCAGCTCACCTTCCGGACAGGGCTCATACGAGCAGTACTTC.

V gene TRBV29-1 combines with J gene TRBJ2-1; 7 positions agree with TRBD2. The germline CDR1 and CDR2 sequences are SQVTM and ANQGSEA. Trimming at V came to 5 bases and at J to 10 bases, leaving 5 bases not matched to a gene. The CDR3 runs 11 residues. CDR3 protein: CSVIGTIEQFF. For the CDR3, the DNA is TGCAGCGTTATAGGGACTATCGAGCAGTTCTTC.

The rearrangement uses TRBV5-4 and TRBJ2-5, with D possibly matching TRBD2 (6 bases). V lost 1 base to trimming and J lost 5 bases, with 12 bases between them. The CDR3 is 14 amino acids. CDR1 and CDR2 from the germline V gene are SGHNT and YYREEE (reference sequence). DNA of the CDR3: TGTGCCAGCAGCTTGCCAGGGACTGGGGAGACCCAGTACTTC. Translation: CASSLPGTGETQYF.

The chain has TRBV28 and TRBJ2-7, with D perhaps matching TRBD1 (6 bases). Germline lookup yields CDR1 MDHEN and CDR2 SYDVKM. This CDR3 has 15 residues. With 6 bases removed from V and 3 bases from J, the gap between germline ends came to 18 bases. CDR3 loop: CASSSIQGRSYEQYF. In DNA form, the CDR3 reads TGTGCCAGCAGCTCCATACAGGGTCGAAGCTACGAGCAGTACTTC.

This clone was detected a few times. The genes are TRBV19 and TRBJ1-2, with D maybe TRBD1 (5 bases). The germline V and J ends were trimmed by 10 bases and 4 bases, with 28 bases remaining between them. The CDR3 is made up of 17 amino acids. CDR1 and CDR2 (germline): LNHDA, SQIVND (reference sequence). The DNA for the CDR3 is TGTGCCACCCAGTGGGGGGGAGCAAATACTGGGGGCTATGGCTACACCTTC. It codes for CATQWGGANTGGYGYTF.

As for this clone: Sequence at one end of the junction differs from germline and may be a read error. The genes are TRBV27 and TRBJ2-7; D perhaps matches TRBD1 (6 bases). Per the germline V gene, CDR1 is MNHEY and CDR2 is SMNVEV (reference sequence). CDR3 length: 15 residues. In DNA, the CDR3 is TGTGCCAGCAGCCTAGCCCGGGACATCTCCAACGAGCAGTACTTC. This encodes CASSLARDISNEQYF.

The genes are TRBV6-1 and TRBJ2-1; D unresolved. V gave up 6 bases and J gave up 0 bases, with 9 bases separating them. CDR1 and CDR2 from the germline V gene are MNHNS and SASEGT. The CDR3 totals 14 residues. The chain's CDR3 is CASSKSSSYNEQFF. The CDR3 DNA is TGTGCCAGCAGCAAGTCGAGCTCCTACAATGAGCAGTTCTTC.

The V call is TRBV19, the J call TRBJ2-7; 8 bases fit TRBD1. Trimming cost V 3 bases and J 2 bases; bases outside gene matches: 15. There are 18 residues in the CDR3. Per the germline V gene, CDR1 is LNHDA and CDR2 is SQIVND (reference sequence). The CDR3 nucleotides are TGTGCCAGTAGTATCCAATACATCGCGACAGGGGCCCCCTACGAGCAGTACTTC. It translates to CASSIQYIATGAPYEQYF.

The rearrangement uses TRBV18 and TRBJ1-2; D not resolved. Germline V gives CDR1 KGHSH, CDR2 LQKENI. V was clipped by 1 base and J by 1 base, with 4 bases between them. The CDR3 is 13 amino acids. This CDR3 is CASSPLGNYGYTF. The CDR3 DNA sequence: TGTGCCAGCTCACCACTGGGTAACTATGGCTACACCTTC.

The chain combines TRBV11-2 with TRBJ2-5, with TRBD1 matching over 9 bases. The DNA end is a closer match to TRBJ2-7, so the J assignment may be wrong. Germline loops: CDR1 SGHAT, CDR2 FQNNGV. The CDR3 sequence is 16 residues long. In DNA, the CDR3 is TGTGCCAGCAGCTACGGCCCGGGACAGGGATCCTACGAGCAGTACTTC. It yields the protein CASSYGPGQGSYEQYF.

This chain links TRBV19 with TRBJ1-5; D is perhaps TRBD1 (6 bases). Trimming stripped 5 bases from V and 8 bases from J, with 13 bases between. The CDR3 spans 13 residues. Germline CDR1 is LNHDA and CDR2 is SQIVND (reference sequence). CDR3 region: CASSVLQGKPQHF. The CDR3 DNA reads as TGTGCCAGTAGTGTCCTACAGGGAAAGCCCCAGCATTTT.

The chain carries TRBV5-1 and TRBJ1-2, with D possibly being TRBD1 (6 bases). The CDR3 is made up of 14 amino acids. V gave up 2 bases and J gave up 8 bases, with 16 bases separating them. Germline lookup yields CDR1 SGHRS and CDR2 YFSETQ. The CDR3 region has the DNA TGCGCCAGCAGCTTCTCCGGGACATTCGACGGCTACACCTTC. Translated: CASSFSGTFDGYTF. Combining the CDR3 with reference TRBV5-1 and TRBJ1-2 gives the whole variable domain KAGVTQTPRYLIKTRGQQVTLSCSPISGHRSVSWYQQTPGQGLQFLFEYFSETQRNKGNFPGRFSGRQFSNSRSEMNVSTLELGDSALYLCASSFSGTFDGYTFGSGTRLTVV.

This chain joins TRBV27 and TRBJ2-7; TRBD2 might be the D (6 bases). The CDR3 loop spans 13 amino acids. From germline, CDR1 is MNHEY and CDR2 SMNVEV (reference sequence). V was clipped by 6 bases and J by 3 bases, with 12 bases between them. As DNA, the CDR3 is TGTGCCAGCAGACGGGGGTCCCACTACGAGCAGTACTTC. Its protein product is CASRRGSHYEQYF.

V gene TRBV27 combines with J gene TRBJ2-7; TRBD2 matches at 7 bases. The junction had 17 bases not matched to a gene; V was cut back by 2 bases and J by 4 bases. The CDR3 has 18 residues. Germline CDR1 MNHEY, CDR2 SMNVEV (reference sequence). Here the CDR3 DNA reads TGTGCCAGCAGTTTAACCCCCGCTAGCGGCAACCGGGGTTACGAGCAGTACTTC. It codes for CASSLTPASGNRGYEQYF.

V and J are TRBV2 and TRBJ1-5, with D perhaps matching TRBD1 (6 bases). The CDR3 covers 13 residues. Germline lookup yields CDR1 SNHLY and CDR2 FYNNEI. Trimming removed 3 bases from V and 4 bases from J, with 7 bases in between. The CDR3 loop reads CASSDRGNQPQHF. The CDR3 region has the DNA TGTGCCAGCAGTGACAGGGGAAATCAGCCCCAGCATTTT. The full variable domain, completed using reference TRBV2 and TRBJ1-5, is EPEVTQTPSHQVTQMGQEVILRCVPISNHLYFYWYRQILGQKVEFLVSFYNNEISEKSEIFDDQFSVERPDGSNFTLKIRSTKLEDSAMYFCASSDRGNQPQHFGDGTRLSIL.

This sequence joins TRBV6-4 and TRBJ2-4; no clear D gene. This CDR3 is 13 amino acids long. The V end lost 9 bases, the J end lost 0 bases, and 9 bases lay between the germline ends. Germline loops: CDR1 MRHNA, CDR2 SNTAGT. The CDR3 region has the DNA TGTGCCAGATCGGGCAGAGCCAAAAACATTCAGTACTTC. It codes for CARSGRAKNIQYF.

A single count supports this clone. This sequence joins TRBV30 and TRBJ2-5; D not certain. V was trimmed by 5 bases and J by 5 bases, leaving 15 bases between them. The CDR3 consists of 13 residues. CDR1 and CDR2 from the germline V gene are GTSNPN and SVGIG (reference sequence). The CDR3 nucleotides are TGTGCCTGGTCATCGTCTCGCCGGGAGACCCAGTACTTC. It translates to CAWSSSRRETQYF. Variable domain in full (rest from reference TRBV30 and TRBJ2-5): SQTIHQWPATLVQPVGSPLSLECTVEGTSNPNLYWYRQAAGRGLQLLFYSVGIGQISSEVPQNLSASRPQDRQFILSSKKLLLSDSGFYLCAWSSSRRETQYFGPGTRLLVL.

This chain uses TRBV28 with TRBJ2-7; 7 nucleotides align to TRBD1. The length of the CDR3 is 12 residues. Per germline, CDR1 MDHEN and CDR2 SYDVKM. Trimming at V came to 6 bases and at J to 5 bases, leaving 4 bases not matched to a gene. The CDR3 DNA follows: TGTGCCAGCAGCCCGACAGGGCACGAGCAGTACTTC. Residues: CASSPTGHEQYF.

This clone has a single count. The CDR3 loop reads CASNRGMETQYF. The CDR3 DNA reads TGTGCCAGCAACAGGGGGATGGAGACCCAGTACTTC. This chain uses TRBV2 with TRBJ2-5, with TRBD1 matching 8 bases. CDR3 size: 12 residues. Germline lookup yields CDR1 SNHLY and CDR2 FYNNEI. Trimming removed 7 bases from V and 5 bases from J; junction bases left unmatched: 3.

This chain connects TRBV7-2 to TRBJ1-3; D may be TRBD1 (5 bases). Germline CDR1 reads SGHTA; CDR2 reads FQGNSA. The CDR3 contains 15 residues. Trimming removed 1 base from V and 4 bases from J, with 11 bases in between. In DNA form, the CDR3 reads TGTGCCAGCAGCTTAGAGGCAGGGCCAGGAAACACCATATATTTT. This codes for CASSLEAGPGNTIYF. The full variable domain, in which reference TRBV7-2 and TRBJ1-3 provide the parts outside the CDR3, is GAGVSQSPSNKVTEKGKDVELRCDPISGHTALYWYRQSLGQGLEFLIYFQGNSAPDKSGLPSDRFSAERTGGSVSTLTIQRTQQEDSAVYLCASSLEAGPGNTIYFGEGSWLTVV.

This rearrangement joins TRBV13 to TRBJ1-6, with 8 bases fitting TRBD1. This CDR3 region has 13 residues. Per germline, CDR1 PRHDT and CDR2 FYEKMQ (reference sequence). J gave up 6 bases and V 8 bases, and 3 bases lay outside the gene matches. The chain's CDR3 is CASQGARNSPLHF. Written as DNA, the CDR3 is TGTGCCAGCCAGGGGGCGCGTAATTCACCCCTCCACTTT.

This chain uses TRBV18 with TRBJ1-2; weak D call: TRBD1 (6 bases). This CDR3 contains 16 residues. Germline CDR1 and CDR2: KGHSH and LQKENI. V was trimmed by 6 bases and J by 2 bases, leaving 19 bases between them. CDR3 region: CASSNTNRRGNYGYTF. The DNA for the CDR3 is TGTGCCAGCTCCAATACCAACAGGAGGGGGAACTATGGCTACACCTTC.

The chain uses TRBV4-3 and TRBJ1-4, with unresolved D. Germline assignment: CDR1 LGHNA and CDR2 YSLEER. The CDR3 runs to 15 residues. V lost 0 bases, J lost 0 bases, and 5 bases lay in between. The CDR3 region has the DNA TGCGCCAGCAGCCAAGAATCCTCAACTAATGAAAAACTGTTTTTT. Protein product: CASSQESSTNEKLFF.

The chain employs TRBV4-2 and TRBJ1-5, with 11 bases fitting TRBD1. CDR3 length equals 17 residues. Trimming cost V 3 bases and J 6 bases; bases outside gene matches: 10. Germline assignment: CDR1 LGHNA and CDR2 YNFKEQ. CDR3 DNA sequence: TGTGCCAGCAGCCAGGAAGGGACAGGGGGAGGGGGTCAGCCCCAGCATTTT. The encoded protein is CASSQEGTGGGGQPQHF.

The chain links TRBV5-1 to TRBJ2-3, with 11 bases aligning to TRBD1. V lost 3 bases and J lost 3; bases outside the gene matches: 6. This CDR3 contains 16 residues. Germline V gene sequence: CDR1 SGHRS, CDR2 YFSETQ. The CDR3 sequence: CASSSPGQGGTDTQYF. As DNA, the CDR3 is TGCGCCAGCAGCTCCCCGGGACAGGGGGGAACAGATACGCAGTATTTT.

This chain uses TRBV6-5 with TRBJ1-5; 8 nucleotides match TRBD1. The V and J ends lost 6 bases and 2 bases, in that order; junction bases with no gene match: 6. In germline, CDR1 is MNHEY, CDR2 SVGAGI. The CDR3 is 15 amino acids. CDR3 nucleotides: TGTGCCAGCAGGCGGACAGGGTTGGGCAATCAGCCCCAGCATTTT. It is translated as CASRRTGLGNQPQHF.